Below, 20 T cell receptor beta chains from the same sample are listed, as sequenced in a study of cytomegalovirus exposure and HLA in healthy donors. PCR involved 60 Vbeta and 13 Jbeta primers. Some clones are missing from TCRdb's copy, which holds only in-frame ones; the method was immunoSEQ multiplex PCR. The table records about 200,000 clones, around three quarters of them present only once. Material: PBMCs. The receptors derive from a man aged 35 to 55 in good health and CMV-seronegative.

The genes are TRBV4-1 and TRBJ2-7; tentative D call: TRBD1 (5 bases). The CDR3 spans 12 residues. Trimming removed 4 bases from V and 6 bases from J, with 10 bases in between. Germline CDR1 MGHRA, CDR2 YSYEKL. The CDR3 nucleotides read TGCGCCAGCAGCCCAGTCCAGGGCGAGCAGTACTTC. Its translation is CASSPVQGEQYF.

As regards this clone: Distinct nucleotide sequences in the sample also encode this CDR3. This chain connects TRBV28 to TRBJ2-2; no firm D call. This CDR3 region has 12 residues. CDR1 and CDR2 from the germline V gene are MDHEN and SYDVKM. V was shortened by 2 bases and J by 6 bases, with 4 bases between the two germline ends. The CDR3 coding sequence is TGTGCCAGCAGTTTACTATCCGGGGAGCTGTTTTTT. It codes for CASSLLSGELFF.

The chain couples TRBV7-3 to TRBJ2-3; 7 positions match TRBD2. This CDR3 has 19 amino acids. Germline CDR1 SGHTA, CDR2 FQGTGA. V trimming: 0 bases; J trimming: 1 base; junction bases outside the gene matches: 13. The CDR3, as DNA: TGTGCCAGCAGCTTAACTCCAACGCTTCTAGCGGAGGGCACAGATACGCAGTATTTT. The encoded protein is CASSLTPTLLAEGTDTQYF.

The chain carries TRBV5-1 and TRBJ2-3, with TRBD1 identical over 12 bases. Germline trimming cut 3 bases from V and 3 bases from J; bases unmatched to any gene: 5. The CDR3 loop spans 16 amino acids. In germline, CDR1 is SGHRS, CDR2 YFSETQ. CDR3 residues: CASSSRDRGPTDTQYF. Here the CDR3 DNA reads TGCGCCAGCAGCTCCCGGGACAGGGGGCCGACAGATACGCAGTATTTT.

The chain uses TRBV5-1 and TRBJ1-1; maybe TRBD1 (5 bases). Germline lookup yields CDR1 SGHRS and CDR2 YFSETQ. Deletions cut 0 bases from V and 3 bases from J, with 12 bases between. CDR3 length: 15 residues. For the CDR3, the DNA is TGCGCCAGCAGCTTGGAGGTCGGGGGGGACACTGAAGCTTTCTTT. This codes for CASSLEVGGDTEAFF.

The gene calls are TRBV15 and TRBJ2-5; 7 bases line up with TRBD2. V shed 0 bases and J 9 bases; nucleotides not matched to a gene: 4. The CDR3 extends over 13 amino acids. Germline V gene sequence: CDR1 LNHNV, CDR2 YYDKDF (reference sequence). As DNA, the CDR3 is TGTGCCACCAGCAGAGATGGGGGGGGAGCCCAGTACTTC. Translating it yields CATSRDGGGAQYF.

The chain links TRBV9 to TRBJ1-2, with 8 bases that match TRBD1. This CDR3 has 16 amino acids. J lost 2 bases, V lost 3 bases, and 9 bases had no gene match. From germline, CDR1 is SGDLS and CDR2 YYNGEE. CDR3 sequence reads: CASSARTGTENYGYTF. CDR3 DNA: TGTGCCAGCAGCGCCCGGACAGGGACCGAAAACTATGGCTACACCTTC.

This clone has only a few counts. This chain joins TRBV28 and TRBJ2-6; the match to TRBD1 covers 8 bases. Germline V CDR1 and CDR2: MDHEN, SYDVKM. CDR3 length equals 18 residues. V shed 6 bases, J shed 2 bases, and the junction held 12 bases outside the gene matches. As DNA, the CDR3 is TGTGCCAGCAGACGGCTGACAGGGGTAGACGCTGGGGCCAACGTCCTGACTTTC. Protein sequence: CASRRLTGVDAGANVLTF.

This chain joins TRBV6-5 and TRBJ2-5; perhaps TRBD2 as D (5 bases). The J call may be mistaken, given a closer DNA end match to TRBJ2-7. Germline V gene sequence: CDR1 MNHEY, CDR2 SVGAGI. CDR3 size: 13 residues. CDR3 nucleotide sequence: TGTGCCAGCAGTTACAACGGGGACTACGAGCAGTACTTC. This translates into CASSYNGDYEQYF.

This clone appeared a few times. Relative to the germline gene, one junction end is altered; a read error may explain this. The chain is built from TRBV7-9 and TRBJ2-7; TRBD2 might be the D (5 bases). Germline loops: CDR1 SEHNR, CDR2 FQNEAQ (reference sequence). This CDR3 contains 18 residues. The CDR3 loop reads CSSSPLAVSLGESYEQYF. The CDR3 DNA is TGTTCCAGCAGCCCTCTAGCTGTTTCCTTGGGTGAGTCCTACGAGCAGTACTTC.

The chain joins TRBV5-1 to TRBJ2-7; 7 positions agree with TRBD1. The germline V gene has CDR1 SGHRS and CDR2 YFSETQ. Trimming took 2 bases from V and 5 from J; bases not matched to a gene: 7. This CDR3 contains 14 residues. CDR3 bases: TGCGCCAGCAGCTTCGGACAGGCGGGCGACGAGCAGTACTTC. Its translation: CASSFGQAGDEQYF.

The chain has TRBV7-9 and TRBJ2-5; 8 bases fit TRBD1. Germline CDR1 is SEHNR and CDR2 is FQNEAQ (reference sequence). After removal of 5 bases from V and 5 bases from J, the junction contained 22 bases not matched to a gene. The CDR3 length is 19 residues. This CDR3 is CASSATGQVGIDIRETQYF. The CDR3, as DNA: TGTGCCAGCAGCGCCACGGGACAGGTGGGAATAGATATAAGGGAGACCCAGTACTTC.

The genes are TRBV28 and TRBJ2-2; D unresolved. CDR1 and CDR2 (germline): MDHEN, SYDVKM. CDR3 length: 16 residues. Trimming left V 7 bases short and J 3 bases short, with 18 bases between. The CDR3 loop is CASTLPGLSYTGELFF. The DNA for the CDR3 is TGTGCCAGCACCTTACCGGGTCTTTCGTACACCGGGGAGCTGTTTTTT.

The CDR3 reads CASSSDRGRQPQHF. The CDR3 region has the DNA TGTGCCAGCAGCAGCGACAGGGGGCGTCAGCCCCAGCATTTT. This chain links TRBV2 with TRBJ1-5; 10 bases agree with TRBD1. V dropped 6 bases and J dropped 6; count of bases not matched to a gene: 5. The CDR3 has 14 residues. CDR1 is SNHLY and CDR2 is FYNNEI in the germline V gene. The full variable domain, completed using reference TRBV2 and TRBJ1-5, is EPEVTQTPSHQVTQMGQEVILRCVPISNHLYFYWYRQILGQKVEFLVSFYNNEISEKSEIFDDQFSVERPDGSNFTLKIRSTKLEDSAMYFCASSSDRGRQPQHFGDGTRLSIL.

The V call is TRBV28, the J call TRBJ2-4, with D unresolved. The CDR3 totals 13 residues. CDR1 and CDR2 (germline): MDHEN, SYDVKM. With 5 bases removed from V and 6 bases from J, the gap between germline ends came to 11 bases. CDR3 amino acids: CASSLPPGNIQYF. The CDR3 DNA sequence: TGTGCCAGCAGTCTCCCCCCCGGAAACATTCAGTACTTC.

The rearrangement uses TRBV29-1 and TRBJ2-7, with D tentatively TRBD1 (6 bases). V lost 7 bases and J lost 5, with 15 bases in between. The V gene's germline CDR1 is SQVTM and CDR2 ANQGSEA. The CDR3 has 12 residues. The CDR3 DNA reads TGCAGCGCCCAGCGCCAGGGGCACGAGCAGTACTTC. Translating gives CSAQRQGHEQYF.

This clone came up once. The chain combines TRBV5-8 with TRBJ1-1, with no clear D. There are 15 residues in the CDR3. The V end lost 3 bases, the J end lost 1 base, and 13 bases lay between the germline ends. CDR1 SGHTS and CDR2 YDEGEE come from the germline V gene. The CDR3 sequence: CASSSTSRGNTEAFF. The CDR3 DNA follows: TGTGCCAGCAGCTCGACAAGCCGGGGGAACACTGAAGCTTTCTTT.

The chain is built from TRBV6-1 and TRBJ1-4, with TRBD1 as a possible D gene (5 bases). The CDR3 runs 15 residues. Germline-derived CDR1 and CDR2 are MNHNS and SASEGT. Trimming took 6 bases from V and 8 from J, leaving 19 bases between them. The CDR3 DNA reads TGTGCCAGCAGCCCTAGGACAAGAGGTTACGAAAAACTGTTTTTT. Translation gives CASSPRTRGYEKLFF.

The rearrangement links TRBV7-8 to TRBJ1-2; D is unresolved. This CDR3 spans 13 amino acids. Trimming took 3 bases from V and 2 from J, leaving 7 bases between them. Germline assignment: CDR1 SGHVS and CDR2 FQNEAQ. Here the CDR3 reads CASSLEKNYGYTF. CDR3 DNA: TGTGCCAGCAGCTTGGAGAAGAACTATGGCTACACCTTC.

The count of this clone is one. V gene TRBV5-1 combines with J gene TRBJ2-7; 9 bases are a match to TRBD1. V gave up 4 bases and J gave up 7 bases; unmatched junction bases: 6. Germline V gene lookup returns CDR1 SGHRS and CDR2 YFSETQ. CDR3 length: 13 amino acids. The CDR3 sequence: CASSPDRGWEQYF. The CDR3 DNA sequence: TGCGCCAGCAGCCCGGACAGGGGCTGGGAGCAGTACTTC.